Listed here are 8 T cell receptor beta chains from one sample, sequenced in a study of CXCR3-negative and CXCR3-positive naive CD8 T cells. Overall study findings and caveats: TRB CDR3 hydrophobicity was greater in CXCR3-positive naive cells than in CXCR3-negative naive cells.

All TRB cDNA libraries came from 5' RACE performed with UMI labels. TCRdb re-called the 5' RACE reads and catalogs CDR3 proteins one per entry, DNA excluded. The sample totals over 70,000 distinct CDR3 sequences; its top ten clones hold around 0.82%. Their cognate antigens are unknown. The specimen was naive CXCR3+ CD8+ T cells from blood. Subset: CD45RO-CCR7+CD27+CD95- naive CD8+ T cells expressing CXCR3 (TNR3+). The receptors originated from a human donor in good health. Some clones in this sample may be carry-over from other donors' samples.

J is TRBJ2-1 and V is TRBV29-1. This CDR3 has 12 residues. Germline lookup yields CDR1 SQVTM and CDR2 ANQGSEA. CDR3 in amino acids: CSVGGGYNEQFF.

The chain joins TRBV7-9 to TRBJ2-1. Per germline, CDR1 SEHNR and CDR2 FQNEAQ (reference sequence). The CDR3 is 17 amino acids. The CDR3 sequence is CASSFVVVAFGNNEQFF.

This chain connects TRBV20-1 to TRBJ1-5; TCRdb picks TRBD1, but there is no DNA to check that call. There are 16 residues in the CDR3. Germline V CDR1 and CDR2: DFQATT, SNEGSKA (reference sequence). The CDR3 region is CSARPTGTYSNQPQHF.

The chain joins TRBV6-6 to TRBJ1-5; TCRdb designates TRBD1, a call that cannot be tested without DNA. CDR3 length: 16 residues. Per germline, CDR1 MNHNY and CDR2 SVGAGI (reference sequence). CDR3 loop: CASSPPGGLDNQPQHF.

The rearrangement joins TRBV4-1 to TRBJ2-2; absent DNA, TCRdb's TRBD1 call cannot be checked. CDR3 length: 15 residues. Germline V gives CDR1 MGHRA, CDR2 YSYEKL. The CDR3 loop reads CASSPGQGYTGELFF.

V and J are TRBV4-1 and TRBJ2-2; TCRdb returns TRBD2, unconfirmable since there is no DNA. The CDR3 is 19 residues long. Germline V gene lookup returns CDR1 MGHRA and CDR2 YSYEKL. CDR3 region: CASSHSRGSGRSYTGELFF.

The rearrangement links TRBV4-1 to TRBJ2-3. CDR3 length: 13 amino acids. Looked up from germline, CDR1 is MGHRA and CDR2 is YSYEKL. CDR3 sequence reads: CASSPRGDNTQYF.

The chain couples TRBV20-1 to TRBJ2-1. CDR1 and CDR2 (germline): DFQATT, SNEGSKA (reference sequence). The CDR3 runs 17 residues. This chain's CDR3 is CSAREEFRSWSYNEQFF.